Each of the 32 T cell receptor beta chains below was sequenced from the same sample in a study of cytomegalovirus exposure and HLA in healthy donors. In the PCR, 60 Vbeta and 13 Jbeta primers were used. Data came from immunoSEQ multiplex PCR; TCRdb stores just in-frame clones and leaves some out. Of about 160,000 clones listed, approximately 86% are singletons. The sequencing sample was made of PBMCs. The receptors were gathered from a woman aged 18-29 years in good health and CMV-seronegative.

The chain links TRBV7-9 to TRBJ1-1, with TRBD1 matching 8 bases. The V gene's germline CDR1 is SEHNR and CDR2 FQNEAQ (reference sequence). The CDR3 sequence is 15 residues long. J lost 3 bases, V lost 5 bases, and 8 bases had no gene match. This chain's CDR3 is CASSTGQGGDTEAFF. The CDR3 DNA sequence: TGTGCCAGCAGCACAGGACAGGGAGGTGACACTGAAGCTTTCTTT.

In nucleotides, the CDR3 is TGCAGCGGGAGGCGTATGGATGAGCAGTTCTTC. As protein: CSGRRMDEQFF. This sequence joins TRBV20-1 and TRBJ2-1; 7 nucleotides line up with TRBD2. CDR3 length equals 11 residues. Germline CDR1 DFQATT, CDR2 SNEGSKA (reference sequence).

The chain has TRBV2 and TRBJ2-7, with 12 bases fitting TRBD2. Trimming took 4 bases from V and 5 from J; bases not matched to a gene: 6. The germline gives CDR1 SNHLY, CDR2 FYNNEI. This CDR3 is 15 amino acids long. CDR3 in amino acids: CASSGASGGADEQYF. CDR3 DNA sequence: TGTGCCAGCAGTGGTGCTAGCGGGGGGGCGGACGAGCAGTACTTC.

This clone appeared a single time. The chain couples TRBV7-7 to TRBJ1-5, with D possibly being TRBD1 (6 bases). The CDR3 has 19 residues. Germline CDR1 is SSHAT and CDR2 is FNYEAQ (reference sequence). The germline V and J ends were trimmed by 1 base and 0 bases, with 19 bases remaining between them. The CDR3 is CASSLDCSYSGDSNQPQHF. CDR3 DNA sequence: TGTGCCAGCAGCTTAGATTGTAGTTATTCAGGGGATAGCAATCAGCCCCAGCATTTT. Using reference TRBV7-7 and TRBJ1-5 for the parts outside the CDR3, the full variable domain is GAGVSQSPRYKVTKRGQDVTLRCDPISSHATLYWYQQALGQGPEFLTYFNYEAQPDKSGLPSDRFSAERPEGSISTLTIQRTEQRDSAMYRCASSLDCSYSGDSNQPQHFGDGTRLSIL.

V and J are TRBV28 and TRBJ2-1; 8 positions match TRBD2. Germline CDR1 reads MDHEN; CDR2 reads SYDVKM. With 4 bases clipped from V and 8 bases from J, the junction kept 10 bases outside the gene matches. The CDR3 runs 15 residues. The CDR3 coding sequence is TGTGCCAGCAGTTCAGAGCGGGAGCTACGGGATGAGCAGTTCTTC. Translated: CASSSERELRDEQFF.

This chain uses TRBV20-1 with TRBJ1-2; a weak D match, TRBD1 (5 bases). V shed 5 bases and J shed 6 bases, with 10 bases lying between them. CDR3 size: 11 residues. CDR1 and CDR2 (germline): DFQATT, SNEGSKA (reference sequence). CDR3 DNA sequence: TGCAGTGCTTCCGGCAGGGATGGCTACACCTTC. It translates to CSASGRDGYTF.

The V and J genes are TRBV2 and TRBJ1-5, with D hard to call. CDR1 and CDR2 from the germline V gene are SNHLY and FYNNEI. The V gene lost 4 bases and the J gene lost 0 bases, with 10 bases spanning the gap. CDR3 length: 15 amino acids. Here the CDR3 reads CASSATAYSNQPQHF. The CDR3 bases are TGTGCCAGCAGTGCAACAGCTTATAGCAATCAGCCCCAGCATTTT.

The rearrangement joins TRBV6-1 to TRBJ1-6; D unresolved. Germline CDR1 reads MNHNS; CDR2 reads SASEGT. CDR3 size: 14 residues. The V end was cut by 0 bases, the J end by 11 bases, with 11 bases between. The CDR3 nucleotides are TGTGCCAGCAGTGAAGCAGCAGGATTAGCACCCCTCCACTTT. Protein product: CASSEAAGLAPLHF.

This clone was detected once. V gene TRBV27 combines with J gene TRBJ1-2, with 9 positions matching TRBD1. The germline V gene encodes CDR1 MNHEY and CDR2 SMNVEV (reference sequence). J lost 7 bases, V lost 4 bases, and 7 bases had no gene match. CDR3 length: 14 residues. CDR3 coding DNA: TGTGCCAGCAGTTCCCCCACAGGGGGCGGTGGCTACACCTTC. Protein: CASSSPTGGGGYTF.

The rearrangement uses TRBV5-1 and TRBJ1-1; no clear D. CDR1 is SGHRS and CDR2 is YFSETQ in the germline V gene. The CDR3 runs to 13 residues. V lost 5 bases and J 5 bases, leaving 13 bases between the germline ends. CDR3 sequence (DNA): TGCGCCAGCAGGACTGAACCGGGGACTGAAGCTTTCTTT. It yields the protein CASRTEPGTEAFF. Full variable domain (outside the CDR3, taken from reference TRBV5-1 and TRBJ1-1): KAGVTQTPRYLIKTRGQQVTLSCSPISGHRSVSWYQQTPGQGLQFLFEYFSETQRNKGNFPGRFSGRQFSNSRSEMNVSTLELGDSALYLCASRTEPGTEAFFGQGTRLTVV.

The rearrangement joins TRBV5-4 to TRBJ2-2, with D possibly being TRBD1 (5 bases). Trimming pared 4 bases from V and 4 bases from J, leaving 17 bases between. Germline V gene sequence: CDR1 SGHNT, CDR2 YYREEE (reference sequence). The CDR3 is 16 residues long. The CDR3 DNA reads as TGTGCCAGCAGCCCGATGACAGAAAGAAGCACCGGGGAGCTGTTTTTT. It specifies CASSPMTERSTGELFF.

The chain has TRBV2 and TRBJ1-5, with D possibly matching TRBD1 (6 bases). Trimming shortened V by 6 bases and J by 3 bases, and 9 bases separated the two germline ends. In germline, CDR1 is SNHLY, CDR2 FYNNEI. The CDR3 is 13 residues long. CDR3 nucleotides: TGTGCCAGCAGCGACAGGTTCAATCAGCCCCAGCATTTT. Protein sequence: CASSDRFNQPQHF.

The J gene is TRBJ1-2, the V gene TRBV15; no clear D. The CDR3 extends over 13 amino acids. Trimming took off 7 bases at V and 4 bases at J, with 13 bases between the two ends. Germline CDR1 is LNHNV and CDR2 is YYDKDF (reference sequence). DNA for the CDR3: TGTGCCACCAATCCCGGAGGGAGCTATGGCTACACCTTC. Its protein is CATNPGGSYGYTF.

The V call is TRBV5-1, the J call TRBJ1-4, with 9 bases aligning to TRBD1. After removal of 4 bases from V and 8 bases from J, the junction contained 9 bases not matched to a gene. This CDR3 region has 15 residues. Germline loops: CDR1 SGHRS, CDR2 YFSETQ. The CDR3 protein is CASSTQGAFGEKLFF. For the CDR3, the DNA is TGCGCCAGCAGCACACAGGGGGCATTTGGAGAAAAACTGTTTTTT. Complete variable domain (other parts from reference TRBV5-1 and TRBJ1-4): KAGVTQTPRYLIKTRGQQVTLSCSPISGHRSVSWYQQTPGQGLQFLFEYFSETQRNKGNFPGRFSGRQFSNSRSEMNVSTLELGDSALYLCASSTQGAFGEKLFFGSGTQLSVL.

The chain joins TRBV30 to TRBJ1-5; D possibly corresponds to TRBD1 (5 bases). V shed 0 bases and J shed 6 bases, with 15 bases lying between them. Per the germline V gene, CDR1 is GTSNPN and CDR2 is SVGIG (reference sequence). This CDR3 spans 15 amino acids. Here the CDR3 reads CAWSVNTGTIQPQHF. The DNA for the CDR3 is TGTGCCTGGAGTGTTAATACAGGTACAATTCAGCCCCAGCATTTT.

The chain couples TRBV30 to TRBJ1-6; a possible D gene is TRBD1 (5 bases). The CDR3 runs 12 residues. CDR1 and CDR2 from the germline V gene are GTSNPN and SVGIG (reference sequence). Trimming took off 8 bases at V and 9 bases at J, with 14 bases between the two ends. CDR3 in amino acids: CAGGRGGSPLHF. The CDR3 region has the DNA TGTGCCGGAGGGAGGGGTGGTTCACCCCTCCACTTT.

V gene TRBV27 combines with J gene TRBJ2-5; 8 bases are a match to TRBD1. Trimming took 4 bases from V and 2 from J; bases not matched to a gene: 6. Germline CDR1 is MNHEY and CDR2 is SMNVEV (reference sequence). The CDR3 runs 15 residues. CDR3 residues: CASSSLTGAQETQYF. The CDR3 DNA reads TGTGCCAGCAGTTCATTGACAGGGGCGCAAGAGACCCAGTACTTC.

The chain uses TRBV28 and TRBJ1-5; 11 bases are shared with TRBD1. V lost 6 bases, J lost 6 bases, and 7 bases stayed unmatched. CDR1 is MDHEN, CDR2 SYDVKM, per germline. The CDR3 loop spans 15 amino acids. This CDR3 is CASRTPGQGGQPQHF. The CDR3 DNA reads TGTGCCAGCAGAACGCCGGGACAGGGGGGTCAGCCCCAGCATTTT.

The V call is TRBV7-9, the J call TRBJ2-2; D remains ambiguous. CDR3 length: 14 amino acids. The germline V gene encodes CDR1 SEHNR and CDR2 FQNEAQ (reference sequence). V lost 1 base, J lost 3 bases, and 6 bases lay in between. CDR3 residues: CASSLVLYTGELFF. The CDR3 DNA follows: TGTGCCAGCAGCTTAGTACTCTACACCGGGGAGCTGTTTTTT.

The rearrangement joins TRBV7-2 to TRBJ1-1, with TRBD1 as a possible D gene (6 bases). The V gene lost 5 bases and the J gene lost 1 base, with 11 bases spanning the gap. Germline V gene sequence: CDR1 SGHTA, CDR2 FQGNSA. The CDR3 length is 14 residues. As DNA, the CDR3 is TGTGCCAGCAGCCCGGACAGACGGAACACTGAAGCTTTCTTT. This encodes CASSPDRRNTEAFF.

The chain combines TRBV5-1 with TRBJ2-3, with a tentative D call TRBD2 (6 bases). The CDR3 contains 17 residues. Trimming removed 4 bases at V and 0 bases at J, with 18 bases between. Germline V gene sequence: CDR1 SGHRS, CDR2 YFSETQ. CDR3 bases: TGCGCCAGCAGCCCAAGTCGAACTAGCAGTAGCACAGATACGCAGTATTTT. The encoded protein is CASSPSRTSSSTDTQYF.

The chain has TRBV10-1 and TRBJ2-1, with D possibly being TRBD2 (6 bases). Germline CDR1 is WNHNN and CDR2 is SYGVQD (reference sequence). There are 16 residues in the CDR3. Trimming left V 1 base short and J 0 bases short, with 10 bases between. The CDR3 DNA reads TGCGCCAGCAGTGAGTTTCGGGGGAGCTCCTACAATGAGCAGTTCTTC. This encodes CASSEFRGSSYNEQFF.

The V gene is TRBV6-4, the J gene TRBJ2-1; D remains unclear. The V end lost 6 bases, the J end lost 5 bases, and 11 bases lay between the germline ends. This CDR3 is 13 amino acids long. Germline lookup yields CDR1 MRHNA and CDR2 SNTAGT. Here the CDR3 reads CASSYERDNEQFF. CDR3 sequence (DNA): TGTGCCAGCAGCTACGAACGGGACAATGAGCAGTTCTTC.

On this clone: The junction does not match germline at one end; this may be a read error. The rearrangement uses TRBV7-8 and TRBJ2-7; TRBD1 agrees at 7 bases. Germline-derived CDR1 and CDR2 are SGHVS and FQNEAQ. This CDR3 has 17 amino acids. CDR3 in amino acids: CASTLGGSPGQIYEQYF. Written as DNA, the CDR3 is TGTGCCAGCACCTTAGGGGGTTCCCCGGGACAGATATACGAGCAGTACTTC.

The chain employs TRBV15 and TRBJ2-1; 11 nucleotides agree with TRBD2. Germline values: CDR1 LNHNV, CDR2 YYDKDF (reference sequence). The CDR3 sequence is 17 residues long. Germline trimming cut 1 base from V and 3 bases from J; bases unmatched to any gene: 5. In nucleotides, the CDR3 is TGTGCCACCAGCAGAGGGGGGACTAGCGGAGTCTACAATGAGCAGTTCTTC. The encoded protein is CATSRGGTSGVYNEQFF.

CDR3 loop: CAWSRPGLVTPYEQYF. The CDR3 DNA reads as TGTGCCTGGAGCCGACCAGGATTAGTTACCCCCTACGAGCAGTACTTC. The chain recombines TRBV30 with TRBJ2-5; no clear D. Near its end, the DNA agrees better with TRBJ2-7, so the J call may be wrong. CDR1 and CDR2 (germline): GTSNPN, SVGIG (reference sequence). The CDR3 spans 16 residues.

The chain employs TRBV23-1 and TRBJ2-3; 11 bases fit TRBD2. TRBV23-1 is an open reading frame whose function is uncertain. V trimming: 2 bases; J trimming: 4 bases; junction bases outside the gene matches: 5. The CDR3 sequence is 16 residues long. The CDR3 sequence is CASSQIRTSGPDTQYF. DNA of the CDR3: TGCGCCAGCAGTCAAATCCGGACTAGCGGGCCAGATACGCAGTATTTT.

V is TRBV28 and J is TRBJ1-1; maybe TRBD1 (5 bases). V lost 3 bases, J lost 5 bases, and 10 bases lay in between. Germline loops: CDR1 MDHEN, CDR2 SYDVKM. The CDR3 has 13 residues. DNA of the CDR3: TGTGCCAGCAGTTTTGGGGCAGGGACTGAAGCTTTCTTT. This translates into CASSFGAGTEAFF.

This clone occurred once. The chain recombines TRBV5-5 with TRBJ1-5, with 10 bases that match TRBD1. V dropped 4 bases and J dropped 6; count of bases not matched to a gene: 13. CDR1 is SGHKS, CDR2 YYEKEE, per germline (reference sequence). The CDR3 covers 17 residues. The CDR3 DNA sequence: TGTGCCAGCAGCACAAGGGATAGACAGGGGGCGATTCAGCCCCAGCATTTT. This sequence encodes CASSTRDRQGAIQPQHF.

The J gene is TRBJ2-5, the V gene TRBV6-1, with 9 bases that match TRBD1. The CDR3 sequence is 15 residues long. V shed 11 bases and J 7 bases; nucleotides not matched to a gene: 17. Germline CDR1 is MNHNS and CDR2 is SASEGT. The CDR3 region is CAHGGRITGGVTQYF. The CDR3, as DNA: TGTGCCCACGGTGGGAGGATAACAGGGGGCGTGACCCAGTACTTC.

This clone was counted a few times. CDR3 sequence (DNA): TGTGCCAGCAGTGCCACTAGCGCGGAGGCAGATACGCAGTATTTT. Translation gives CASSATSAEADTQYF. This chain joins TRBV6-4 and TRBJ2-3, with 7 positions matching TRBD2. This CDR3 comprises 15 residues. Germline-derived CDR1 and CDR2 are MRHNA and SNTAGT. With 4 bases clipped from V and 4 bases from J, the junction kept 8 bases outside the gene matches.

The chain is built from TRBV2 and TRBJ1-1; possible D gene TRBD1, 5 bases. V shed 8 bases and J shed 0 bases, with 10 bases lying between them. This CDR3 is 13 amino acids long. CDR1 and CDR2 from the germline V gene are SNHLY and FYNNEI. CDR3 nucleotide sequence: TGTGCCAGCGGCAGGGATGTGAACACTGAAGCTTTCTTT. This codes for CASGRDVNTEAFF.